The table lists the clone carrying this T cell receptor beta chain with many counts. Trimming took 6 bases from V and 4 from J, leaving 15 bases between them. CDR1 and CDR2 (germline): MDHEN, SYDVKM. The CDR3 has 14 residues. This entry is derived from a study of regulatory T cells in long-lasting Graves disease. In building TCR beta libraries, iRepertoire HTBI primers were used together with Arm-PCR of CDR3 regions. MiXCR was run by TCRdb on the multiplex PCR reads, yielding one entry per CDR3 protein. The table has approximately 470,000 distinct CDR3 sequences, about a sixth seen once; the top ten hold about 12%. Stated time point: newly diagnosed GD, antithyroid drugs for less than 3 months. From RNA extracted from PBMCs, the TCR library was made. This sample was also put to use in a study of T cells in Graves' hyperthyroidism and ophthalmopathy.

This sequence was found in a man aged 40-50 years with Graves disease. The material was peripheral blood mononuclear cells (PBMCs), obtained at new diagnosis, from a patient treated with antithyroid drugs. V usage is TRBV28 and J usage is TRBJ1-1; D gene unclear. CDR3 in DNA: TGTGCCAGCAGGAGAGGGTTTTCGAGCACTGAAGCTTTCTTT. Protein sequence: CASRRGFSSTEAFF. Filled out from reference TRBV28 and TRBJ1-1, the complete variable domain reads DVKVTQSSRYLVKRTGEKVFLECVQDMDHENMFWYRQDPGLGLRLIYFSYDVKMKEKGDIPEGYSVSREKKERFSLILESASTNQTSMYLCASRRGFSSTEAFFGQGTRLTVV.